The present entry profiles one TCR beta chain with its context. Germline CDR1 MNHNS, CDR2 SASEGT. This CDR3 region has 14 residues. V was pared by 5 bases and J by 6 bases, with 15 bases between. The record originates from a study of cytomegalovirus exposure and HLA in healthy donors. Profiling relied on immunoSEQ multiplex PCR, and the TCRdb table lists in-frame clones only, not all of them. The sample yields under 130,000 clones, around 87% seen once. The sequence was collected from a woman aged 18-29 years in good health and CMV-seropositive. The rearrangement joins TRBV6-1 to TRBJ2-3, with D possibly being TRBD2 (6 bases). The sample comprised PBMCs. The CDR3, as DNA: TGTGCCAGCAGTTCGGGAGTCCGAGGGGATACGCAGTATTTT. The encoded protein is CASSSGVRGDTQYF.